A single sample is the source of the 11 T cell receptor beta chains below, sequenced in a study of shared clonotypes between healthy human individuals. The data were produced by immunoSEQ multiplex PCR, yet TCRdb's version contains in-frame clones alone and is incomplete. The sample has approximately 250,000 clones; 65% to 70% are singletons. Sequencing was done on a sample of memory CD4+ T cells sorted from blood. This sample's subset: CD45RA-negative fraction. The receptor set was obtained from a man in his thirties or forties in good health.

The V gene is TRBV9, the J gene TRBJ2-1; maybe TRBD1 (6 bases). The CDR3 has 15 residues. The ends were cut back, 0 bases at V and 4 bases at J, with 11 bases in the middle. Germline loops: CDR1 SGDLS, CDR2 YYNGEE. CDR3 sequence (DNA): TGTGCCAGCAGCGTAGCCAGGGGTCAGTACAATGAGCAGTTCTTC. Its protein is CASSVARGQYNEQFF.

This chain links TRBV9 with TRBJ1-2; D not certain. The CDR3 spans 14 residues. Deletions cut 4 bases from V and 2 bases from J, with 12 bases between. CDR1 is SGDLS and CDR2 is YYNGEE in the germline V gene. The CDR3 here is CASSPSPENYGYTF. The DNA for the CDR3 is TGTGCCAGCAGCCCCTCCCCTGAGAACTATGGCTACACCTTC.

This CDR3 reads CASSQSPRTGTSYEQYF. CDR3 nucleotides: TGCGCCAGCAGCCAATCTCCCCGGACAGGGACCTCCTACGAGCAGTACTTC. The chain recombines TRBV4-3 with TRBJ2-7; 8 bases line up with TRBD1. The length of the CDR3 is 17 residues. V was clipped by 2 bases and J by 0 bases; unmatched bases: 9. CDR1 LGHNA and CDR2 YSLEER come from the germline V gene.

This clone was observed a few times. The rearrangement joins TRBV14 to TRBJ2-5; 9 bases fit TRBD2. The V gene's germline CDR1 is SGHDN and CDR2 FVKESK. The CDR3 loop spans 15 amino acids. V trimming: 5 bases; J trimming: 2 bases; junction bases outside the gene matches: 6. CDR3 sequence reads: CASSFRLAEQETQYF. The CDR3 bases are TGTGCCAGCAGCTTCCGACTAGCGGAACAAGAGACCCAGTACTTC.

This clone was counted a single time. The gene calls are TRBV5-5 and TRBJ1-5; 9 bases line up with TRBD1. The V and J ends lost 4 bases and 1 base, in that order; junction bases with no gene match: 6. The CDR3 is 16 amino acids. The germline V gene has CDR1 SGHKS and CDR2 YYEKEE (reference sequence). The CDR3 coding sequence is TGTGCCAGCAGCCAAACAGGGGGCAGGAGCAATCAGCCCCAGCATTTT. It specifies CASSQTGGRSNQPQHF.

The rearrangement uses TRBV6-6 and TRBJ2-6; D unclear. The germline CDR1 and CDR2 sequences are MNHNY and SVGAGI (reference sequence). The CDR3 has 14 amino acids. Trimming stripped 0 bases from V and 3 bases from J, with 3 bases between. CDR3 in DNA: TGTGCCAGCAGTTACTCCAGTGGGGCCAACGTCCTGACTTTC. It specifies CASSYSSGANVLTF.

CDR3 coding DNA: TGCGCCAGCAGTGCAGACTCCTACAATGAGCAGTTCTTC. Residues: CASSADSYNEQFF. The V gene is TRBV5-1, the J gene TRBJ2-1; D is ambiguous. V dropped 5 bases and J dropped 0 bases, with 6 bases sitting between them. CDR1 is SGHRS, CDR2 YFSETQ, per germline. There are 13 residues in the CDR3.

This clone was recorded many times. The chain links TRBV18 to TRBJ2-4, with TRBD2 as a possible D gene (6 bases). The CDR3 runs to 15 residues. The germline CDR1 and CDR2 sequences are KGHSH and LQKENI. Between the trimmed V and J ends, which lost 3 bases and 2 bases, there was a span of 11 bases. CDR3 residues: CASSPGSSSKNIQYF. The CDR3 DNA follows: TGTGCCAGCTCACCCGGGAGTAGCTCCAAAAACATTCAGTACTTC.

The rearrangement links TRBV7-2 to TRBJ2-5, with TRBD2 as a possible D gene (6 bases). The V end lost 4 bases, the J end lost 7 bases, and 16 bases lay between the germline ends. The germline CDR1 and CDR2 sequences are SGHTA and FQGNSA. The length of the CDR3 is 14 residues. This chain's CDR3 is CASSSTRGSGTQYF. The CDR3, as DNA: TGTGCCAGCAGCTCCACACGGGGGTCAGGGACCCAGTACTTC. Filled out from reference TRBV7-2 and TRBJ2-5, the complete variable domain reads GAGVSQSPSNKVTEKGKDVELRCDPISGHTALYWYRQSLGQGLEFLIYFQGNSAPDKSGLPSDRFSAERTGGSVSTLTIQRTQQEDSAVYLCASSSTRGSGTQYFGPGTRLLVL.

This clone has just a few counts. The rearrangement links TRBV11-3 to TRBJ2-1, with unresolved D. Germline loops: CDR1 SGHNT, CDR2 YENEEA. V lost 5 bases and J 1 base, leaving 6 bases between the germline ends. The CDR3 is made up of 13 amino acids. The CDR3, as DNA: TGTGCCAGCAGCCGTGGTTCCTACAATGAGCAGTTCTTC. This translates into CASSRGSYNEQFF.

The chain couples TRBV7-9 to TRBJ2-1; 8 bases line up with TRBD1. After removal of 1 base from V and 8 bases from J, the junction contained 4 bases not matched to a gene. Germline-derived CDR1 and CDR2 are SEHNR and FQNEAQ (reference sequence). The CDR3 is 14 residues long. CDR3 DNA sequence: TGTGCCAGCAGCTTAGGACAGGGGCGTCATGAGCAGTTCTTC. It yields the protein CASSLGQGRHEQFF.